The present T cell receptor (beta chain) was sequenced within a study of OX40 agonist ivuxolimab in advanced cancers. Study information: Patients got intravenous ivuxolimab at 0.01 to 10 mg/kg every 2 weeks. Those enrolled were less than 85% male, with a mean age of about 66 years and ages from about 20 to 90.

Measured with immunoSEQ multiplex PCR; TCRdb has only the in-frame clones, and not every one. The sample yields some 76,000 clones, around four fifths seen once. The sampling schedule covered blood at baseline, cycle 4 day 1, and cycle 7 day 1. The CDR3 covers 17 residues. Losses at the gene ends were 5 bases for V and 2 bases for J; bases not matched to a gene: 12. The germline CDR1 and CDR2 sequences are SGHTA and FQGNSA. Sequences were derived from CD4+ or CD8+ T cells sorted from blood, sampled in a trial of the OX40 agonist ivuxolimab. The receptor's source is an adult with an advanced solid tumor such as melanoma, head and neck, liver or kidney cancer. This rearrangement joins TRBV7-2 to TRBJ1-1; 9 bases match TRBD1. CDR3 protein: CASSLDRGGGKNTEAFF. The DNA of the CDR3 is TGTGCCAGCAGCCTGGACAGGGGAGGGGGGAAAAACACTGAAGCTTTCTTT.